The 16 T cell receptor beta chains presented below share a single source sample, sequenced in a study of T cells in women clearing cervical HPV infection. Profiled with immunoSEQ multiplex PCR; TCRdb holds only in-frame clones, not every one. Its table lists around 12,000 clones. The sample taken for sequencing was blood buffy coat. The receptors stem from a woman between 18 and 70 years old with a cervical HPV16 infection that either progressed to CIN3+ or cleared (not recorded which).

With respect to this clone: The read comes to an end 3 residues before the CDR3 does, leaving the germline J gene to fill in the end. This sequence joins TRBV20-1 and TRBJ2-7; 11 positions match TRBD1. Trimming at V came to 1 base and at J to 4 bases, leaving 3 bases not matched to a gene. From germline, CDR1 is DFQATT and CDR2 SNEGSKA (reference sequence). This CDR3 is 14 amino acids long. CDR3 bases read: TGCAGTGCTAGAGTGGACAGGGGGCTGTACGAG. This translates into CSARVDRGLYE. The full CDR3 sequence reads CSARVDRGLYEQYF.

Comments on this clone: Read data end 3 residues before the CDR3 end; the end is taken from the germline J gene. The V call is TRBV12-3 or TRBV12-4, the J call TRBJ2-1, with TRBD1 matching 8 bases. CDR3 size: 18 residues. The trim removed 7 bases at V and 3 bases at J, leaving 17 bases unmatched. Incomplete CDR3 DNA: TGTGCCAGCACCCTAACGGTGGCCGGGACAGGAGGCTACAATGAG. Translated: CASTLTVAGTGGYNE. The whole CDR3 reads CASTLTVAGTGGYNEQFF.

CDR3 loop: CSAKDRGVDEQFF. CDR3 bases read: TGCAGTGCCAAGGACAGGGGGGTCGATGAG. This chain uses TRBV20-1 with TRBJ2-1; 10 bases are shared with TRBD1. Read sequence stops 3 residues before the CDR3 end, and the germline J gene provides the missing end. This CDR3 is 13 amino acids long. J lost 8 bases, V lost 6 bases, and 7 bases had no gene match. The germline V gene has CDR1 DFQATT and CDR2 SNEGSKA (reference sequence).

On this clone itself: Read data end 3 residues before the CDR3 end; the end is taken from the germline J gene. The chain carries TRBV6-4 and TRBJ2-4, with 9 nucleotides matching TRBD1. CDR1 and CDR2 (germline): MRHNA, SNTAGT. Trimming at V came to 6 bases and at J to 2 bases, leaving 8 bases not matched to a gene. This CDR3 spans 16 amino acids. The CDR3 bases that were read are TGTGCCAGCAGGAGGGACAGGGATGGTTCCAAAAACATT. It encodes CASRRDRDGSKNI. The CDR3 in its entirety is CASRRDRDGSKNIQYF.

This CDR3 reads CATSRVTGGDEQFF. The sequenced CDR3 bases are TGTGCCACCAGCAGAGTAACAGGAGGGGATGAG. The chain couples TRBV15 to TRBJ2-1; weak D call: TRBD2 (6 bases). The CDR3 goes on 3 residues after the read ends, and that part is filled in from the germline J gene. The CDR3 consists of 14 residues. V lost 1 base to trimming and J lost 8 bases, with 12 bases between them. Germline CDR1 LNHNV, CDR2 YYDKDF (reference sequence). Looking up the rest from reference TRBV15 and TRBJ2-1 gives the full variable domain: DAMVIQNPRYQVTQFGKPVTLSCSQTLNHNVMYWYQQKSSQAPKLLFHYYDKDFNNEADTPDNFQSRRPNTSFCFLDIRSPGLGDTAMYLCATSRVTGGDEQFFGPGTRLTVL.

About this clone: The read terminates 3 residues ahead of where the CDR3 ends, so the germline J gene completes it. This chain links TRBV5-1 with TRBJ2-2; no firm D call. CDR1 and CDR2 (germline): SGHRS, YFSETQ. Trimming removed 3 bases from V and 1 base from J, with 7 bases in between. The CDR3 has 14 amino acids. CDR3 region: CASSSGMNTGELFF. CDR3 DNA, as far as it was read: TGCGCCAGCAGCTCCGGTATGAACACCGGGGAG.

With regard to this clone: The missing CDR3 end, 3 residues past where the read stops, is filled in from the germline J gene. V usage is TRBV20-1 and J usage is TRBJ2-1; 9 nucleotides line up with TRBD2. This CDR3 is 17 amino acids long. V gave up 2 bases and J gave up 0 bases; unmatched junction bases: 8. Germline assignment: CDR1 DFQATT and CDR2 SNEGSKA (reference sequence). The CDR3 bases that were read are TGCAGTGCTAGAAAGTTAGCGGGGGAAGGCTCCTACAATGAG. The encoded protein is CSARKLAGEGSYNE. The entire CDR3 reads CSARKLAGEGSYNEQFF.

A remark on this clone: Sequencing ends 3 residues short of the CDR3 end; the germline J gene provides the rest. J is TRBJ1-4 and V is TRBV7-3; D gene ambiguous. This CDR3 has 13 residues. CDR1 is SGHTA and CDR2 is FQGTGA in the germline V gene. CDR3 loop: CASSFQSGSPLFF. CDR3 DNA (partial): TGTGCCAGCAGCTTTCAGTCGGGTTCACCA.

Turning to this clone: The read ends 3 residues shy of where the CDR3 ends; the end is completed using the germline J gene. This sequence joins TRBV11-3 and TRBJ2-1; D is uncertain. The CDR3 covers 14 residues. Looked up from germline, CDR1 is SGHNT and CDR2 is YENEEA. V gave up 3 bases and J gave up 6 bases, with 12 bases separating them. The CDR3 loop reads CASSFSDSANEQFF. CDR3 DNA (partial): TGTGCCAGCAGCTTTTCCGACTCGGCCAATGAG.

This clone registers medium-sized by frequency. The observed sequence ends 3 residues before the CDR3 terminus, with the missing tail filled in from the germline J gene. The rearrangement joins TRBV2 to TRBJ2-3; maybe TRBD1 (7 bases). CDR3 size: 16 residues. Germline V CDR1 and CDR2: SNHLY, FYNNEI. Trimming left V 4 bases short and J 1 base short, with 15 bases between. The chain's CDR3 is CASSVEGRGRTDTQYF. Partial CDR3 DNA: TGTGCCAGCAGTGTGGAGGGAAGGGGGCGCACAGATACG. Full variable domain (rest looked up from reference TRBV2 and TRBJ2-3): EPEVTQTPSHQVTQMGQEVILRCVPISNHLYFYWYRQILGQKVEFLVSFYNNEISEKSEIFDDQFSVERPDGSNFTLKIRSTKLEDSAMYFCASSVEGRGRTDTQYFGPGTRLTVL.

As regards this clone: The read stops 3 residues short of the end of the CDR3; the missing end is completed from the germline J gene. V and J are TRBV7-2 and TRBJ1-2, with D perhaps TRBD1 (5 bases). The CDR3 totals 15 residues. Germline V gene data show CDR1 as SGHTA and CDR2 as FQGNSA. The sequenced CDR3 bases are TGTGCCAGCTCGATTTCCGGGACTCTAGTCCACGAC. Its translation: CASSISGTLVHD. The full CDR3 reads CASSISGTLVHDYTF.

In regard to this clone: The read ends 3 residues before the CDR3 terminus; that terminus is restored from the germline J gene. The rearrangement links TRBV6-2 or TRBV6-3 to TRBJ1-1, with D possibly TRBD1 on 5 matching bases. The V gene's germline CDR1 is MNHEY and CDR2 SVGEGT. This CDR3 is 13 amino acids long. The covered CDR3 bases are TGTGCCAGCAGTTACCCGAGTGGGGGGGAA. Translated, it gives CASSYPSGGE. The whole CDR3 sequence reads CASSYPSGGEAFF.

A word on this clone: The read comes to an end 3 residues before the CDR3 does, leaving the germline J gene to fill in the end. This chain links TRBV18 with TRBJ2-5; 11 positions agree with TRBD1. V was clipped by 4 bases and J by 1 base; unmatched bases: 2. This CDR3 has 15 amino acids. The germline V gene encodes CDR1 KGHSH and CDR2 LQKENI. CDR3 in amino acids: CASSRDRGSQETQYF. CDR3 DNA (partial): TGTGCCAGCTCACGGGACAGGGGGTCCCAAGAGACC. The full variable domain, completed using reference TRBV18 and TRBJ2-5, is NAGVMQNPRHLVRRRGQEARLRCSPMKGHSHVYWYRQLPEEGLKFMVYLQKENIIDESGMPKERFSAEFPKEGPSILRIQQVVRGDSAAYFCASSRDRGSQETQYFGPGTRLLVL.

A remark on this clone: The observed sequence ends 3 residues before the CDR3 terminus, with the missing tail filled in from the germline J gene. V gene TRBV5-1 combines with J gene TRBJ1-4; 7 positions match TRBD1. This CDR3 region has 14 residues. Germline CDR1 SGHRS, CDR2 YFSETQ. The CDR3 bases that were read are TGCGCCAGCAGGGGGACAGCAGATAATTCACCA. As protein: CASRGTADNSP. The entire CDR3 reads CASRGTADNSPLFF. Drawing the rest from reference TRBV5-1 and TRBJ1-4, the complete variable domain is KAGVTQTPRYLIKTRGQQVTLSCSPISGHRSVSWYQQTPGQGLQFLFEYFSETQRNKGNFPGRFSGRQFSNSRSEMNVSTLELGDSALYLCASRGTADNSPLFFGSGTQLSVL.

Note on this clone: Read sequence stops 3 residues before the CDR3 end, and the germline J gene provides the missing end. V and J are TRBV2 and TRBJ2-7; 8 nucleotides align to TRBD2. Germline V gives CDR1 SNHLY, CDR2 FYNNEI. The CDR3 runs to 14 residues. Germline trimming cut 4 bases from V and 4 bases from J; bases unmatched to any gene: 6. The DNA read from the CDR3 is TGTGCCAGCAGTGTTGTCGGGGGGGAATACGAG. Amino acids: CASSVVGGEYE. The entire CDR3 sequence reads CASSVVGGEYEQYF.

In the case of this clone: The sequence runs out 3 residues before the end of the CDR3; the remainder is reconstructed from the germline J gene. The V gene is TRBV19, the J gene TRBJ1-1; TRBD1 matches at 7 bases. CDR3 length: 16 amino acids. Germline V gives CDR1 LNHDA, CDR2 SQIVND (reference sequence). The CDR3 loop reads CASSIAGQLYQETAFF. The CDR3 bases that were read are TGTGCCAGTAGTATTGCGGGACAGCTGTACCAAGAGACA.